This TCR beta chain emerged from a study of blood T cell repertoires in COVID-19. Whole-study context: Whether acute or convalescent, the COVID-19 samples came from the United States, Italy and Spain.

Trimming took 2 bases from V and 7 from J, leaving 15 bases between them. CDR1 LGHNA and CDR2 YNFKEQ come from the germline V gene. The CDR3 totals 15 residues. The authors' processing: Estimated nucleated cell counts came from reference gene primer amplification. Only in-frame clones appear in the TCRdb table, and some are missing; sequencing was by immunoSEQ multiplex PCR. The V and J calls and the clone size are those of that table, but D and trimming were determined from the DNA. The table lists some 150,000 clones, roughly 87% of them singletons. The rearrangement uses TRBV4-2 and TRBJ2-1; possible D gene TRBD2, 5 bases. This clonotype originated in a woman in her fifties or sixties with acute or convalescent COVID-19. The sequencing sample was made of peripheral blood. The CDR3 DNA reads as TGTGCCAGCAGCCAAAGGGCCAGCGGTGGGAATGAGCAGTTCTTC. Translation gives CASSQRASGGNEQFF.